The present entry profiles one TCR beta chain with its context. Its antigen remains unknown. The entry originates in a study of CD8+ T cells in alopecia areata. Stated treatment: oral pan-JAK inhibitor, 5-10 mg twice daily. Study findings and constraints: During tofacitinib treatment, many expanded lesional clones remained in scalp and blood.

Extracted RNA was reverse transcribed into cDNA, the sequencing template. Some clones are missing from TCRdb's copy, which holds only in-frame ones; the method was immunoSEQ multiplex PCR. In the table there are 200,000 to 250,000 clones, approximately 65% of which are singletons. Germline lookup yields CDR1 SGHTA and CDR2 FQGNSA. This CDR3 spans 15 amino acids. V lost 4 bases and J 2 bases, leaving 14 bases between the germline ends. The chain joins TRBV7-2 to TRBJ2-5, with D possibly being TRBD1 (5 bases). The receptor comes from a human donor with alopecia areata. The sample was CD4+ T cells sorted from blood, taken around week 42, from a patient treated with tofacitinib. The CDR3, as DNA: TGTGCCAGCAGCTCCAGGGTTGTTTTACAAGAGACCCAGTACTTC. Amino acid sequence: CASSSRVVLQETQYF.